This TCR beta chain was recorded in a study of blood T cell repertoires in COVID-19. Profiling relied on immunoSEQ multiplex PCR, and the TCRdb table lists in-frame clones only, not all of them. The top ten hold around 4.5% of the sample, which has roughly 240,000 clones, approximately 82% seen once. Germline CDR1 reads SGHRS; CDR2 reads YFSETQ. V gave up 1 base and J gave up 1 base, with 11 bases separating them. The CDR3 spans 15 residues. The chain combines TRBV5-1 with TRBJ1-1, with D perhaps TRBD1 (6 bases). Sequences were obtained from peripheral blood. The TCR comes from a man aged 55 to 69 who had recovered from COVID-19. The CDR3 is CASSLMTGKNTEAFF. The CDR3 nucleotides are TGCGCCAGCAGCTTGATGACAGGCAAGAACACTGAAGCTTTCTTT.